This T cell receptor (beta chain) was profiled in a study of shared clonotypes between healthy human individuals. TCRdb keeps only in-frame clones here, not all; method: immunoSEQ multiplex PCR. Among 1,400,000 or so clones listed, roughly 98.5% were seen once. Concerning this clone: Its specificity is not known.

Germline trimming cut 7 bases from V and 4 bases from J; bases unmatched to any gene: 13. CDR3 length: 15 amino acids. CDR1 MDHEN and CDR2 SYDVKM come from the germline V gene. Study-level points and caveats: The generation probabilities recorded for non-shared clonotypes fell below those of clonotypes shared by all four donors. Naive subsets generally had larger estimated richness than memory subsets. Among donors, the sharing of clonotypes was expected to be influenced by sequencing depth.

The chain links TRBV28 to TRBJ2-7; 7 positions agree with TRBD1. This TCR was recovered from a man aged 30-40 years in good health. The sample was naive CD4+ T cells sorted from blood. Described subset: CD45RA+ positively selected. DNA of the CDR3: TGTGCCAGCACTCAAGTAGGGACAGCCGTGTACGAGCAGTACTTC. Protein product: CASTQVGTAVYEQYF.